The clone carrying this T cell receptor beta chain has a handful of counts. This CDR3 contains 11 residues. V lost 6 bases and J 3 bases, leaving 3 bases between the germline ends. Germline CDR1 is MDHEN and CDR2 is SYDVKM. The data belong to a study of response to subunit inactivated influenza vaccine. Using its own MiXCR run on the RT-PCR reads, TCRdb lists one record per CDR3 protein. This table holds 540,000 or so distinct CDR3 sequences, 10% to 15% found once. The sample in question was PBMCs from blood, obtained about 40 days after vaccination. The TCR was taken from a man aged 50-60 years who received an inactivated influenza vaccine. The chain recombines TRBV28 with TRBJ2-1; D unresolved. The CDR3 DNA sequence: TGTGCCAGCAGGAACTACAATGAGCAGTTCTTC. Protein product: CASRNYNEQFF.